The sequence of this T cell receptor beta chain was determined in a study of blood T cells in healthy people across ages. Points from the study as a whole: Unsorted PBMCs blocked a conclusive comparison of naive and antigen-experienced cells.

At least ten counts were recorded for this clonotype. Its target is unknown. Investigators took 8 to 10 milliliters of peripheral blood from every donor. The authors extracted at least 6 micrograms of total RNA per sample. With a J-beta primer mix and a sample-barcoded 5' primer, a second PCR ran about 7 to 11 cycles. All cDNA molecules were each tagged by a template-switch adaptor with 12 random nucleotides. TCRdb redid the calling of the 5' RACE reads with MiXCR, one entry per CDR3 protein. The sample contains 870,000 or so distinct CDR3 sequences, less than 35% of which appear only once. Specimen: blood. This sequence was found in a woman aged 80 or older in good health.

The CDR3 sequence is CASSPGPHNYGYTF. The CDR3 bases are TGTGCCAGCAGCCCGGGACCGCATAACTATGGCTACACCTTC. The chain links TRBV6-1 to TRBJ1-2; D is possibly TRBD1 (5 bases). The CDR3 length is 14 residues. Germline V gene data show CDR1 as MNHNS and CDR2 as SASEGT. Trimming shortened V by 6 bases and J by 1 base, and 12 bases separated the two germline ends.